This T cell receptor (beta chain) was sequenced in a study of cytomegalovirus exposure and HLA in healthy donors. The study, taken as a whole, reports: In a later analysis, several top co-occurrence clusters appeared linked to parvovirus B19, influenza, CMV and Epstein-Barr virus. The availability of immune exposure information extended only to CMV serostatus. The majority of CMV-associated TCR beta chains were reported as apparently HLA-restricted in a later analysis.

This PCR relied on a set of 60 Vbeta primers and 13 Jbeta primers. The repertoire was sequenced with immunoSEQ multiplex PCR; TCRdb's copy has only in-frame clones and lacks some. The table lists tens of thousands of clones, roughly 77% of them singletons. The CDR3 is 15 residues long. Looked up from germline, CDR1 is SGDLS and CDR2 is YYNGEE. The V gene end was trimmed by 0 bases and the J gene end by 9 bases; junction bases not matched to a gene: 4. On this clone: Its antigen is currently unknown.

Sequenced input: PBMCs. This TCR came from a man between 25 and 39 years old in good health and CMV-seropositive. This rearrangement joins TRBV9 to TRBJ1-6; TRBD1 matches at 9 bases. The CDR3 spells CASSVETGGGSPLHF. CDR3 nucleotides: TGTGCCAGCAGCGTAGAGACAGGGGGAGGTTCACCCCTCCACTTT.